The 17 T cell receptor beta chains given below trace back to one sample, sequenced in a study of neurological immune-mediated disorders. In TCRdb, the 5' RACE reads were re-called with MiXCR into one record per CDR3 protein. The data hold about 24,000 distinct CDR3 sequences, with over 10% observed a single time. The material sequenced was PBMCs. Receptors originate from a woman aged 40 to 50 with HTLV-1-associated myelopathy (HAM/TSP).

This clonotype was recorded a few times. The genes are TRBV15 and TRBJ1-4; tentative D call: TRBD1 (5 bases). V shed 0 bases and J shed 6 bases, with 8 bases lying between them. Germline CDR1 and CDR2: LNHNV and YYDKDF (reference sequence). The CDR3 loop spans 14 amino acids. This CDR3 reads CATSRDRADEKLFF. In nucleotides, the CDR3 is TGTGCCACCAGCAGAGACAGGGCCGATGAAAAACTGTTTTTT.

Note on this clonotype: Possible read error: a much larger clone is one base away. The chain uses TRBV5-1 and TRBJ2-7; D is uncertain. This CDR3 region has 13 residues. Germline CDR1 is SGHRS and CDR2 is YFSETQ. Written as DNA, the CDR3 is TGCGCCAGCAGCTTGGTGCTAGGCGACGAGAAGTACTTC. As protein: CASSLVLGDEKYF.

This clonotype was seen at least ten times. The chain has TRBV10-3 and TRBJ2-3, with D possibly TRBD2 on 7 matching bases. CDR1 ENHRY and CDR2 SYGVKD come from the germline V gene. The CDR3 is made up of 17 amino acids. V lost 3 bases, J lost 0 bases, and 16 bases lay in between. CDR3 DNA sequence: TGTGCCATCAGTGAAAATGGGGGGGCGACTAGCACAGATACGCAGTATTTT. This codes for CAISENGGATSTDTQYF.

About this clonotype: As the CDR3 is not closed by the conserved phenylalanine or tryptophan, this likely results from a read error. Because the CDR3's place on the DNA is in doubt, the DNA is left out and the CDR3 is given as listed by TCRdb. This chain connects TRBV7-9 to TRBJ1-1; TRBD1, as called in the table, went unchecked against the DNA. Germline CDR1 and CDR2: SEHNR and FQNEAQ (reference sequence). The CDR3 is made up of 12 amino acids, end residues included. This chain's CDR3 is CASSRGPRGAIL.

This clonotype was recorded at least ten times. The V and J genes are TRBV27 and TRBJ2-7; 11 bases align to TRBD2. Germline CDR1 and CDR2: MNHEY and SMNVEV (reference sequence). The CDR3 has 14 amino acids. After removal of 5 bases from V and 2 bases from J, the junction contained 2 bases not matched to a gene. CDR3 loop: CASSISGGAYEQYF. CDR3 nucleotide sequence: TGTGCCAGCAGTATTAGCGGGGGGGCCTACGAGCAGTACTTC.

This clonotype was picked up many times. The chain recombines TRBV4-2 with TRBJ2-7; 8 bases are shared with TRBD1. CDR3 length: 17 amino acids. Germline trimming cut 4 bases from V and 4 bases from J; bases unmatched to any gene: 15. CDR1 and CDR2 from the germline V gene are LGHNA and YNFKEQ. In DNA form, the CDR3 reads TGTGCCAGCAGCCCGGAGGTGCGGACAGGGACGATGTACGAGCAGTACTTC. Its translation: CASSPEVRTGTMYEQYF.

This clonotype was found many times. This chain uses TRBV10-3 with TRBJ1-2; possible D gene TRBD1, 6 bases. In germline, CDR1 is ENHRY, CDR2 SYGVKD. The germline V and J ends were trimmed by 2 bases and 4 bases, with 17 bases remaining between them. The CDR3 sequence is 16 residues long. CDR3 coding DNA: TGTGCCATCAGTGAGAAGGGGACAAATGCACCCTATGGCTACACCTTC. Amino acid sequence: CAISEKGTNAPYGYTF.

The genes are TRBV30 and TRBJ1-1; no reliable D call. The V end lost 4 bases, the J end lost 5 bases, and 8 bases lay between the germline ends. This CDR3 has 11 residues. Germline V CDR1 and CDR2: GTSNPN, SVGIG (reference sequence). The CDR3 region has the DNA TGTGCCTGGAAACATTTGACTGAAGCTTTCTTT. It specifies CAWKHLTEAFF. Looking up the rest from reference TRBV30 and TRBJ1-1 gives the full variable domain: SQTIHQWPATLVQPVGSPLSLECTVEGTSNPNLYWYRQAAGRGLQLLFYSVGIGQISSEVPQNLSASRPQDRQFILSSKKLLLSDSGFYLCAWKHLTEAFFGQGTRLTVV.

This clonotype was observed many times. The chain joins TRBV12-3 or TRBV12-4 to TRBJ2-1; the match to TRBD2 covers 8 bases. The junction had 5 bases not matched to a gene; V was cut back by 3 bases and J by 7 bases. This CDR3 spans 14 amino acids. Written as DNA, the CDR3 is TGTGCCAGCAGTTTCGGGGGGGGGGTGAATGAGCAGTTCTTC. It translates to CASSFGGGVNEQFF.

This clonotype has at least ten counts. CDR3 amino acids: CSARGGRESDYGYTF. The CDR3 DNA follows: TGCAGTGCTAGAGGGGGGCGGGAATCGGACTATGGCTACACCTTC. The V and J genes are TRBV20-1 and TRBJ1-2; maybe TRBD1 (6 bases). The V end was cut by 1 base, the J end by 3 bases, with 15 bases between. CDR1 and CDR2 from the germline V gene are DFQATT and SNEGSKA (reference sequence). This CDR3 has 15 amino acids.

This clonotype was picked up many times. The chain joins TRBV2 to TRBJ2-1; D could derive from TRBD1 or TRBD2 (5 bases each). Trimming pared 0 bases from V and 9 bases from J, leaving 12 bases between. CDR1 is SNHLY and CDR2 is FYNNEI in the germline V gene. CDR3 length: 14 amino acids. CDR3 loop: CASSEASWDAEQFF. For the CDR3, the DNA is TGTGCCAGCAGTGAAGCCTCCTGGGACGCTGAGCAGTTCTTC. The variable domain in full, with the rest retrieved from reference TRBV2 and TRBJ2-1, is EPEVTQTPSHQVTQMGQEVILRCVPISNHLYFYWYRQILGQKVEFLVSFYNNEISEKSEIFDDQFSVERPDGSNFTLKIRSTKLEDSAMYFCASSEASWDAEQFFGPGTRLTVL.

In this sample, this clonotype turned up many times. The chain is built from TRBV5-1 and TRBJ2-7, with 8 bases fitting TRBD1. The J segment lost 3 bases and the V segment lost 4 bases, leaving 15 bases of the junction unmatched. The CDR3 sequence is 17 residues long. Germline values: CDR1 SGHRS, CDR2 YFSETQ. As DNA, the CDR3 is TGCGCCAGCAGCCAACGAGGATTCGGACAGGGAAACTACGAGCAGTACTTC. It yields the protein CASSQRGFGQGNYEQYF.

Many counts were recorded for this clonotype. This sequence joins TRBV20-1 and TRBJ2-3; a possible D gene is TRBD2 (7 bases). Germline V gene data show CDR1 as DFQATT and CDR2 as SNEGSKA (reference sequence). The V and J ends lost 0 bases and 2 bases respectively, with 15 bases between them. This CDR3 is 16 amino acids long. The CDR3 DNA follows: TGCAGTGCTAGAGATTCACGGGGGGCCGACACAGATACGCAGTATTTT. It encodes CSARDSRGADTDTQYF.

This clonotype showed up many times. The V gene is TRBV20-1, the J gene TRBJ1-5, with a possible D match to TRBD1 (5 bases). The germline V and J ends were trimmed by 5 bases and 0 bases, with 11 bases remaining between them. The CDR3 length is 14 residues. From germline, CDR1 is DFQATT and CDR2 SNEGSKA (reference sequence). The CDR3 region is CSAARDGSNQPQHF. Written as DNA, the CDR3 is TGCAGTGCTGCCCGGGACGGTAGCAATCAGCCCCAGCATTTT.

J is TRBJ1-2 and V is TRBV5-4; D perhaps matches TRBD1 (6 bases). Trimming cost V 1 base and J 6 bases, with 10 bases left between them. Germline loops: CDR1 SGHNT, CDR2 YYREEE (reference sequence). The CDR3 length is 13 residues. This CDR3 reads CASSLRGAHGYTF. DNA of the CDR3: TGTGCCAGCAGCTTGCGGGGGGCTCATGGCTACACCTTC.

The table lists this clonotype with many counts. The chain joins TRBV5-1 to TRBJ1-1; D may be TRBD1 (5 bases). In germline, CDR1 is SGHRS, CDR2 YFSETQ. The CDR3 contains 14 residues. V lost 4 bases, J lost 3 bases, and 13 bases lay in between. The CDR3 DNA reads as TGCGCCAGCAGCCAAATGGACACCCACACTGAAGCTTTCTTT. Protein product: CASSQMDTHTEAFF.

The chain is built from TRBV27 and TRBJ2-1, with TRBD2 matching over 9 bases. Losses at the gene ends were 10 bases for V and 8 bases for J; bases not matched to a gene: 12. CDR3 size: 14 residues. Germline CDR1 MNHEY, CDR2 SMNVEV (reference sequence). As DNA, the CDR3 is TGTGCCACTCAGGGCGGGAGGGCCTGGGATGAGCAGTTCTTC. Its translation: CATQGGRAWDEQFF.